Here is one TCR beta chain with its context. There is no known antigen for this receptor. Base qualities are not provided; no much larger clone lies one nucleotide away. The data were taken from a study of CD8+ T cells in alopecia areata (dated by TCRdb to the late 2010s). With regard to the full study: The treated patients, all with moderate-to-severe alopecia areata, were enrolled in an open-label pilot trial of oral tofacitinib given at 5 to 10 mg twice daily. RNA came from the PAXgene miRNA kit for fixed scalp, the miRNeasy kit for PBMCs, and the RNeasy kit for mouse skin. Tofacitinib was given for 6 to 18 months, followed by 6 months of follow-up off drug to assess delayed response and recurrence. Scalp clonality was compared among normal scalp (n=4), patchy alopecia areata scalp (n=8), and alopecia totalis/universalis scalp (n=8). Amplification of TCRbeta CDR3 regions was done by immunoSEQ multiplex PCR using 35 Vbeta forward primers and 13 Jbeta reverse primers. To study T cell clonal expansion in alopecia areata, the researchers applied high-throughput TCRbeta sequencing to both the C3H/HeJ mouse model and human patients. Biopsies were taken from tofacitinib-treated patients at baseline and again at 4 and 24 weeks into treatment, and several of those patients also had a later scalp biopsy. On the human side, TCRbeta sequencing was run on scalp tissue and on sorted CD4+ and CD8+ peripheral blood T cells from healthy controls and from alopecia areata patients with either patchy or totalis/universalis disease. The SALT score, which quantifies the percentage of affected scalp surface area, was used to measure disease severity in treated patients.

Libraries came from the immunoSEQ multiplex PCR assay. For TCR sequencing, RNA was extracted from every sample and reverse transcribed into cDNA to serve as template. First-strand cDNA was synthesized using SuperScript III with a 2:1 mix of oligo-dT and random hexamers. A synthetic immune receptor repertoire was used to measure amplification bias, and any remaining bias was corrected computationally. As for the original processing: Raw reads were preprocessed to remove errors, and CDR3 was defined according to IMGT conventions as the region from the conserved cysteine to phenylalanine. Clonality was calculated as 1 minus Shannon entropy normalized by log2 of the number of productive unique TCRs. Whether each scalp clone was CD4 or CD8 was inferred by checking scalp TCRbeta sequences against the CD4 and CD8 repertoires from sorted blood. The source is immuneACCESS, and TCRdb retained only in-frame sequences with V and J called. Part of the clones is not carried over; for the studies checked, unresolved V genes explain less than half of this, and the remainder is unexplained. The V and J calls and clone size were taken over from that table, and D and trimming were inferred from the DNA. Here the sample has about 250,000 clones; 60% occur a single time. 0.8% to 1% of the sample is held by the ten biggest clonotypes.

Study-level results and caveats: Many expanded lesional clones were found to persist in scalp and blood during tofacitinib treatment, and relapse after treatment cessation may be partly explained by this persistence. Tofacitinib significantly lowered scalp clonality and the number of expanded CD8+ clones among the top 100 scalp clones. Higher clonality and more expanded CD8+ clones were observed in lesional scalp than in normal scalp, particularly in alopecia totalis/universalis, a finding suggestive of antigenic drive. Resident alphabeta T cells in normal human skin are also sequenced, complicating scalp TCR repertoire analysis, unlike mouse skin dominated by gammadelta T cells. TCR sequences shared between patients were less clear than in mice, possibly partly because of HLA diversity in the patient population. The treated cohort was small, with a single nonresponder, so links between baseline CD8+ expansion and response need larger studies.

Inclusive of the bounding cysteine and phenylalanine, the CDR3 is 17 residues long. The CDR3 DNA has 51 bases and is translated from base 1. Per the germline V gene, SGDLS is the CDR1 and YYNGEE is the CDR2. A distance of 13 bases separates the germline ends of V and J, which lose 3 bases and 0 bases respectively. The treatment or condition tag for this specimen amounts to: oral pan-JAK inhibitor, 5-10 mg twice daily. From alopecia areata patients, peripheral blood was collected along with lesional scalp punch biopsies. After PBMCs were isolated by density centrifugation and stained for CD3, CD4 and CD8, a FACSAria was used to sort CD4+ and CD8+ T cells.

Recombination connected TRBV9 to TRBJ2-6; the D segment cannot be called with confidence. This TCR was sampled from a human donor with alopecia areata. This specimen was CD4+ T cells sorted from blood, taken between weeks 51 and 52, from a patient treated with tofacitinib. The CDR3 has the sequence CASSGGVVGSGANVLTF. The DNA sequence follows: TGTGCCAGCAGCGGTGGGGTGGTCGGCTCTGGGGCCAACGTCCTGACTTTC.